This entry lists 20 T cell receptor beta chains sequenced from one sample in a study of T-cell reconstitution after alpha-beta-depleted transplantation in children. A library of TCRbeta sequences, prepared with unique molecular identifiers, was generated. From the PCR reads, TCRdb called clonotypes with MiXCR, one entry per CDR3 protein. The sample yields 250,000 to 300,000 distinct CDR3 sequences, around a tenth seen once. This material consisted of PBMCs, taken before TCRalphabeta/CD19-depleted stem cell transplant. The receptors were gathered from a boy less than two years old with acute myeloid leukemia, due to receive a stem cell transplant.

The sample holds a few counts of this clonotype. The rearrangement joins TRBV15 to TRBJ1-2, with 10 nucleotides matching TRBD1. Germline loops: CDR1 LNHNV, CDR2 YYDKDF (reference sequence). The V and J ends lost 5 bases and 0 bases, in that order; junction bases with no gene match: 12. The CDR3 has 18 residues. CDR3 in amino acids: CATSRRTGGTLSNYGYTF. The CDR3 region has the DNA TGTGCCACCAGCCGTAGGACAGGGGGGACCCTCTCTAACTATGGCTACACCTTC.

The rearrangement uses TRBV6-1 and TRBJ2-3; no clear D. This CDR3 is built from 16 residues. Trimming took 0 bases from V and 2 from J, leaving 12 bases between them. The germline V gene encodes CDR1 MNHNS and CDR2 SASEGT. CDR3 nucleotides: TGTGCCAGCAGTGAAGCCTGGGCACTTGTCACAGATACGCAGTATTTT. Protein: CASSEAWALVTDTQYF.

This clonotype occurred many times. V usage is TRBV5-6 and J usage is TRBJ2-7; a weak D match, TRBD1 (5 bases). Per germline, CDR1 SGHDT and CDR2 YYEEEE. Trimming took off 4 bases at V and 0 bases at J, with 8 bases between the two ends. CDR3 length equals 13 residues. CDR3 bases: TGTGCCAGCAGCGGGGCCGGCTCCTACGAGCAGTACTTC. Translating gives CASSGAGSYEQYF.

In its sample, this clonotype was seen a few times. This chain uses TRBV5-1 with TRBJ1-4, with TRBD1 as a possible D gene (5 bases). V lost 1 base to trimming and J lost 0 bases, with 7 bases between them. The CDR3 consists of 15 residues. In germline, CDR1 is SGHRS, CDR2 YFSETQ. CDR3 DNA sequence: TGCGCCAGCAGCTTGTGGGGGTCAACTAATGAAAAACTGTTTTTT. Translation: CASSLWGSTNEKLFF. Full variable domain (outside the CDR3, taken from reference TRBV5-1 and TRBJ1-4): KAGVTQTPRYLIKTRGQQVTLSCSPISGHRSVSWYQQTPGQGLQFLFEYFSETQRNKGNFPGRFSGRQFSNSRSEMNVSTLELGDSALYLCASSLWGSTNEKLFFGSGTQLSVL.

This clonotype occurred many times. The chain is built from TRBV7-2 and TRBJ1-1; possibly TRBD1 for D (5 bases). The germline gives CDR1 SGHTA, CDR2 FQGNSA. Trimming shortened V by 5 bases and J by 3 bases, and 13 bases separated the two germline ends. The CDR3 is 14 amino acids. CDR3 in DNA: TGTGCCAGCAGCACCAGGGTTCCTGACACTGAAGCTTTCTTT. Its protein product is CASSTRVPDTEAFF.

This clonotype was counted at least ten times. The V and J genes are TRBV24-1 and TRBJ2-7, with no clear D. The germline V gene encodes CDR1 KGHDR and CDR2 SFDVKD. V was cut by 6 bases and J by 2 bases, with 10 bases left in between. The CDR3 consists of 13 residues. The CDR3 loop reads CATSHGFPYEQYF. CDR3 nucleotide sequence: TGTGCCACCAGTCACGGGTTCCCCTACGAGCAGTACTTC.

This clonotype was found many times. The chain has TRBV20-1 and TRBJ2-3; 9 bases are a match to TRBD2. Germline V lookup: CDR1 DFQATT, CDR2 SNEGSKA (reference sequence). The CDR3 sequence is 18 residues long. Germline trimming cut 3 bases from V and 0 bases from J; bases unmatched to any gene: 13. The CDR3 bases are TGCAGTGCTAGGCTTGGCGGGGGGGCCAGGATTAGCACAGATACGCAGTATTTT. It is translated as CSARLGGGARISTDTQYF.

This clonotype was counted ten times or more. V is TRBV5-1 and J is TRBJ1-1, with 7 bases identical to TRBD1. The CDR3 runs to 15 residues. The ends lost 5 bases at V and 3 bases at J; junction bases unmatched: 10. The germline V gene has CDR1 SGHRS and CDR2 YFSETQ. The CDR3 loop reads CASREQGRGDTEAFF. Written as DNA, the CDR3 is TGCGCCAGCAGGGAACAGGGGCGGGGGGACACTGAAGCTTTCTTT.

The V gene is TRBV28, the J gene TRBJ2-5; no clear D gene. The germline V gene has CDR1 MDHEN and CDR2 SYDVKM. Trimming cost V 0 bases and J 3 bases, with 5 bases left between them. The CDR3 has 13 amino acids. This CDR3 reads CASSLWGKETQYF. The CDR3, as DNA: TGTGCCAGCAGTTTATGGGGTAAAGAGACCCAGTACTTC.

The chain employs TRBV23-1 and TRBJ1-4; D remains ambiguous. TRBV23-1 is recorded as an ORF, its role being uncertain. CDR3 length: 15 amino acids. With 10 bases removed from V and 4 bases from J, the gap between germline ends came to 19 bases. CDR3 nucleotides: TGCGCCACCCCTGACTTGGACTGGGATAATGAAAAACTGTTTTTT. Protein sequence: CATPDLDWDNEKLFF.

This clonotype was seen repeatedly, ten times or more. The V gene is TRBV5-5, the J gene TRBJ2-2; the D gene is possibly TRBD2 (5 bases). Germline CDR1 is SGHKS and CDR2 is YYEKEE (reference sequence). This CDR3 is built from 16 residues. Trimming removed 0 bases at V and 4 bases at J, with 13 bases between. The chain's CDR3 is CASSLVVLAGTGELFF. The CDR3 DNA is TGTGCCAGCAGCTTGGTCGTGCTAGCAGGCACCGGGGAGCTGTTTTTT.

Turning to this clonotype: Being one base from a much bigger clone, this may be a read error. The chain joins TRBV5-1 to TRBJ2-1; D not resolved. This CDR3 has 12 amino acids. Germline-derived CDR1 and CDR2 are SGHRS and YFSETQ. With 4 bases removed from V and 8 bases from J, the gap between germline ends came to 10 bases. The CDR3 bases are TGCGCCAGCAGCGTGGTAGGGTATGAGCAGTTCTTC. The encoded protein is CASSVVGYEQFF.

The CDR3 region is CASSIPDSTDTQYF. CDR3 sequence (DNA): TGTGCCAGTAGTATCCCCGACAGCACAGATACGCAGTATTTT. This chain links TRBV19 with TRBJ2-3; D call uncertain. The CDR3 contains 14 residues. The V end was cut by 3 bases, the J end by 0 bases, with 7 bases between. Germline CDR1 is LNHDA and CDR2 is SQIVND (reference sequence).

This clonotype was counted at least ten times. The genes are TRBV12-3 or TRBV12-4 and TRBJ2-7; 7 nucleotides agree with TRBD1. V lost 4 bases to trimming and J lost 0 bases; unmatched junction nucleotides: 6. The CDR3 sequence is 15 residues long. CDR3 sequence (DNA): TGTGCCAGCAGTTCCGACAGGGCCGGCTCCTACGAGCAGTACTTC. The encoded protein is CASSSDRAGSYEQYF.

In the case of this clonotype: A junction end diverges from the germline sequence, so it may reflect a read error. The chain employs TRBV3-1 and TRBJ1-2; D is uncertain. Germline V CDR1 and CDR2: LGHDT, YNNKEL (reference sequence). This CDR3 spans 12 amino acids. The CDR3 protein is CASSQDGDGHTF. The CDR3 coding sequence is TGTGCCAGCAGCCAAGATGGTGATGGCCACACCTTC.

This clonotype was detected many times. V gene TRBV4-2 combines with J gene TRBJ2-2; TRBD2 aligns across 7 bases. CDR1 is LGHNA, CDR2 YNFKEQ, per germline. V lost 6 bases, J lost 4 bases, and 8 bases stayed unmatched. The CDR3 contains 15 residues. The CDR3 region is CASRGGGVFTGELFF. In DNA form, the CDR3 reads TGTGCCAGCAGGGGGGGAGGGGTCTTCACCGGGGAGCTGTTTTTT.

In its sample, this clonotype was seen once. The chain carries TRBV6-2 or TRBV6-3 and TRBJ1-1; unclear D gene. The ends were cut back, 2 bases at V and 6 bases at J, with 10 bases in the middle. The CDR3 extends over 13 amino acids. Looked up from germline, CDR1 is MNHEY and CDR2 is SVGEGT. CDR3 protein: CASSYVPPAEAFF. DNA for the CDR3: TGTGCCAGCAGTTACGTCCCACCGGCTGAAGCTTTCTTT.

This clonotype was counted ten times or more. The chain combines TRBV3-1 with TRBJ2-3; no clear D gene. Germline CDR1 and CDR2: LGHDT and YNNKEL (reference sequence). The CDR3 sequence is 12 residues long. Trimming left V 0 bases short and J 7 bases short, with 5 bases between. CDR3 amino acids: CASSQDMNTQYF. For the CDR3, the DNA is TGTGCCAGCAGCCAAGACATGAATACGCAGTATTTT.

This clonotype was counted at least ten times. The rearrangement joins TRBV6-2 or TRBV6-3 to TRBJ2-1; D not certain. CDR1 MNHEY and CDR2 SVGEGT come from the germline V gene. This CDR3 spans 13 amino acids. V lost 6 bases to trimming and J lost 7 bases, with 13 bases between them. CDR3 residues: CASSRQVSNEQFF. Written as DNA, the CDR3 is TGTGCCAGCAGCCGACAAGTATCTAATGAGCAGTTCTTC.

This clonotype was picked up many times. The CDR3 reads CASSNTRRGWPYEQYF. The CDR3 DNA follows: TGTGCCAGCAGCAATACCCGGAGGGGTTGGCCTTACGAGCAGTACTTC. The chain recombines TRBV6-1 with TRBJ2-7, with D tentatively TRBD2 (6 bases). V lost 6 bases and J lost 4, with 22 bases in between. In germline, CDR1 is MNHNS, CDR2 SASEGT. The CDR3 spans 16 residues.